Listed below are T cell receptor beta chains from one sample, sequenced in a study of T cell clonotyping in hematopoietic cell transplantation. Generated by immunoSEQ multiplex PCR, the TCRdb table keeps only in-frame clones and is missing some. The sample lists roughly 10,000 clones; around 80% were seen once. This specimen was PBMCs, taken at the time of graft-versus-host disease after allogeneic stem cell transplant. The receptors stem from a male patient aged 60 to 75 who had an allogeneic stem cell transplant from an unrelated donor, so the T cells may come from the graft donor. Some clones in this sample may be carry-over from other donors' samples. Each CDR3 is given with its conserved first and last residue. D genes are given only for firm matches. For some rows the clone size is stated as once, few or many, or as a class when expanded; others skip it.

v_gene	abundance	d_gene	j_gene	CDR3nt	CDR3aa
TRBV4-3	-	TRBD2	TRBJ2-1	TGCGCCAGCAGCCAATTTTTTATGAGCGGGGGGGAAAATGAGCAGTTCTTC	CASSQFFMSGGENEQFF
TRBV7-9	-	TRBD1	TRBJ2-7	TGTGCCAGCAGCTTAGAGCCTCCCGGACAGGGGGCCTACGAGCAGTACTTC	CASSLEPPGQGAYEQYF
TRBV20-1	-	-	TRBJ1-2	TGCAGTGCTAAAGCCGGTGGCTACACCTTC	CSAKAGGYTF
TRBV11-2	-	TRBD1	TRBJ1-2	TGTGCCAGCAGCTTAGTACAGGGGAGGGATGGCTACACCTTC	CASSLVQGRDGYTF
TRBV9	-	-	TRBJ2-3	TGTGCCAGCAGCGCGTCGGGAGATACGCAGTATTTT	CASSASGDTQYF
TRBV7-9	-	TRBD1	TRBJ2-3	TGTGCCAGCAGCTACTGGACAGGGGACACAGATACGCAGTATTTT	CASSYWTGDTDTQYF
TRBV6-1	-	TRBD1	TRBJ1-2	TGTGCCAGCAGTGAAGGACTTGGGACAGGCTATGGCTACACCTTC	CASSEGLGTGYGYTF
TRBV6-5	-	TRBD1	TRBJ1-6	TGTGCCAGCAGTAGGGACAGCTATAATTCACCCCTCCACTTT	CASSRDSYNSPLHF
TRBV9	-	-	TRBJ2-3	TGTGCCAGCAGCGTAGGAGGATTCAGCGGAAGCACAGATACGCAGTATTTT	CASSVGGFSGSTDTQYF
TRBV7-2	once	TRBD2	TRBJ2-3	TGTGCCAGCAGCTTAGACGGACTAGCGGGGGTCACAGATACGCAGTATTTT	CASSLDGLAGVTDTQYF
TRBV27	-	-	TRBJ1-2	TGTGCCAGCAGTTTAACCCCCCCCGGGAGGGATGGCTACACCTTC	CASSLTPPGRDGYTF
TRBV29-1	-	-	TRBJ1-1	TGCAGCGTTGAAGATCAAGCGGTTGAAGCTTTCTTT	CSVEDQAVEAFF
TRBV20-1	few	-	TRBJ1-1	TGCAGTGGCAGCTTCGACACTGAAGCTTTCTTT	CSGSFDTEAFF
TRBV13	-	TRBD1	TRBJ1-1	TGTGCCAGCAGAGGACAGGGGGCACTTTTGAACACTGAAGCTTTCTTT	CASRGQGALLNTEAFF
TRBV2	-	-	TRBJ1-1	TGTGCCACTCAAGGGGAGGCTTGGGGGACTGAAGCTTTCTTT	CATQGEAWGTEAFF
TRBV9	-	TRBD2	TRBJ2-3	TGTGCCAGCAGCAAACGGACTAGCGGGGGGGCCATGGATACGCAGTATTTT	CASSKRTSGGAMDTQYF
TRBV7-6	-	-	TRBJ2-1	TGTGCCAGCAGCTTAGTAGGGGGGCCCTACAATGAGCAGTTCTTC	CASSLVGGPYNEQFF
TRBV5-1	-	TRBD1	TRBJ2-3	TGCGCCAGCAGATTTGATCAGGGGGTTCGCACAGATACGCAGTATTTT	CASRFDQGVRTDTQYF
TRBV4-1	-	-	TRBJ1-4	TGCGCCAGCAGCCAAGAAGGGGCACTTTTTAATGAAAAACTGTTTTTT	CASSQEGALFNEKLFF
TRBV5-1	-	-	TRBJ2-7	TGCGCCAGCAGCTTGGGGTGGGACTTCGGGTACGAGCAGTACTTC	CASSLGWDFGYEQYF
TRBV7-6	-	-	TRBJ2-7	TGTGCCAGCAGCTTATCTTCCGGGTTGGGCTCCTACGAGCAGTACTTC	CASSLSSGLGSYEQYF
TRBV29-1	-	-	TRBJ1-1	TGCAGCGTTGTGGCTCAGATTGAAGCTTTCTTT	CSVVAQIEAFF
TRBV9	-	TRBD1	TRBJ1-5	TGTGCCAGCAGCCCCCGACAGGGAGGACAGCCCCAGCATTTT	CASSPRQGGQPQHF
TRBV2	-	TRBD2	TRBJ2-1	TGTGCCAGCAGCTCGGGAGGAAATGAGCAGTTCTTC	CASSSGGNEQFF
TRBV4-1	-	-	TRBJ1-1	TGCGCCAGCAGCCAAGTTCAGTATACTGAAGCTTTCTTT	CASSQVQYTEAFF
TRBV7-9	-	TRBD1	TRBJ1-2	TGTGCCAGCAGCTTAGTGCAGGGGGCAGGAGGTGGCTACACCTTC	CASSLVQGAGGGYTF
TRBV6-6	-	TRBD1	TRBJ2-7	TGTGCCAGCAGATCGACAGGGGGCCGCAACTACGAGCAGTACTTC	CASRSTGGRNYEQYF
TRBV7-9	-	-	TRBJ2-2	TGTGCCAGTGACACCGGGGAGCTGTTTTTT	CASDTGELFF
TRBV2	-	-	TRBJ1-1	TGTGCCAGCAACACCGGGACGGAAGCTTTCTTT	CASNTGTEAFF
TRBV6-6	-	-	TRBJ2-3	TGTGCCAGCAGTTATGTGGATACTAGCACAGATACGCAGTATTTT	CASSYVDTSTDTQYF
TRBV5-6	-	TRBD1	TRBJ2-5	TGTGCCAGCACCCGGACAGGAGGCGAGACCCAGTACTTC	CASTRTGGETQYF
TRBV6-6	-	-	TRBJ2-5	TGTGCCAGCAGTTACGCCTTGACAGGGACTCAAGAGACCCAGTACTTC	CASSYALTGTQETQYF
TRBV4-1	few	-	TRBJ2-7	TGCGCCAGCAGCCAAGGGGCCGGCTACGAGCAGTACTTC	CASSQGAGYEQYF
TRBV10-3	-	TRBD1	TRBJ1-2	TGTGCCATCAGTGACTCGAAGGACAGGGTTGCTGGCTACACCTTC	CAISDSKDRVAGYTF
TRBV29-1	-	-	TRBJ1-1	TGCAGCGTTCCCCCGAACGTTATGAACACTGAAGCTTTCTTT	CSVPPNVMNTEAFF
TRBV10-3	-	-	TRBJ1-2	TGTGCCATCAGTGTAACCGGGACGCCGTATGGCTACACCTTC	CAISVTGTPYGYTF
TRBV20-1	-	-	TRBJ2-5	TGCAGTGCTAGGGACCGGGAGACCCAGTACTTC	CSARDRETQYF
TRBV4-3	once	-	TRBJ1-2	TGCGCCAGCAGCCAGCTAGGGCAGGGTTATGGCTACACCTTC	CASSQLGQGYGYTF
TRBV7-6	-	-	TRBJ2-3	TGTGCCAGCAGCTTAATCTCTGGCACAGATACGCAGTATTTT	CASSLISGTDTQYF
TRBV19	-	-	TRBJ2-1	TGTGCCAGTAGTATACCATTAGCCACGCCGGTCTTC	CASSIPLATPVF
TRBV6-5	-	TRBD1	TRBJ1-5	TGTGCCAGCAGGTTGACAGGGGGGACCAATCAGCCCCAGCATTTT	CASRLTGGTNQPQHF
TRBV7-2	-	-	TRBJ2-5	TGTGCCAGCAGCTTGGTCGCGGAAGAGACCCAGTACTTC	CASSLVAEETQYF
TRBV7-8	-	TRBD1	TRBJ2-3	TGTGCCAGCAGCATCCCGACAGGGGGAGGCACAGATACGCAGTATTTT	CASSIPTGGGTDTQYF
TRBV7-6	-	-	TRBJ1-3	TGTGCCAGCAGCTTAGCGAGGGGAAACACCATATATTTT	CASSLARGNTIYF
TRBV4-3	-	-	TRBJ1-1	TGCGCCAGCAGCCAAGCCCAGGGAAGAGAAGCTTTCTTT	CASSQAQGREAFF
TRBV6-1	medium-sized	TRBD1	TRBJ2-6	TGTGCCAGCAGTGCCCAGACAGGGAGTGGGGCCAACGTCCTGACTTTC	CASSAQTGSGANVLTF
TRBV10-3	once	TRBD1	TRBJ1-1	TGTGCCGTGTCCGGGACAGGGCGGACTGAAGCTTTCTTT	CAVSGTGRTEAFF
TRBV4-3	-	-	TRBJ2-7	TGCGCCAGCAGCCAAGATCTTTCCGGCGGTTACGAGCAGTACTTC	CASSQDLSGGYEQYF
TRBV14	-	TRBD2	TRBJ2-1	TGTGCCAGCAGCCAAGGGGCGGGAGTGCATGAGCAGTTCTTC	CASSQGAGVHEQFF
TRBV5-6	-	-	TRBJ1-5	TGTGCCAGCAGCTTGCAGTTTTTTAGCAATCAGCCCCAGCATTTT	CASSLQFFSNQPQHF
TRBV23-1	-	TRBD1	TRBJ1-4	TGCGCCAGCAGTCAATCGATAGGGGGCGCCCCCGGGGAGCGAGAAAAACTGTTTTTT	CASSQSIGGAPGEREKLFF
TRBV4-3	-	-	TRBJ2-4	TGCGCCAGCAGCCAAGAGCGGGGGCCTAAAAACATTCAGTACTTC	CASSQERGPKNIQYF
TRBV2	-	-	TRBJ1-5	TGTGCCAGCAGTGACATTAATCAGCCCCAGCATTTT	CASSDINQPQHF
TRBV7-2	-	-	TRBJ2-5	TGTGCCAGCAGCTTATCGATCGGAGAGACCCAGTACTTC	CASSLSIGETQYF
TRBV4-3	-	-	TRBJ1-2	TGCGCCAGCAGCCCTTCCCCAGGTGGCTATGGCTACACCTTC	CASSPSPGGYGYTF
TRBV25-1	few	-	TRBJ1-4	TGTGCCAGCAGTAATCAGGGGTTCGGCGAAAAACTGTTTTTT	CASSNQGFGEKLFF
TRBV5-4	-	-	TRBJ1-1	TGTGCCAGCAGCCCCGGTCGGGGAAGTACTGAAGCTTTCTTT	CASSPGRGSTEAFF
TRBV5-6	-	TRBD1	TRBJ1-1	TGTGCCAGCAGCCACTCTTACAGGGGATCGTGGACTGAAGCTTTCTTT	CASSHSYRGSWTEAFF